This TCR beta chain was recovered during a study of blood T cell repertoires in COVID-19. About the study: COVID-19 samples collected from the United States, Italy and Spain covered acute and convalescent phases.

In the authors' workflow: Amplification from reference gene primers served as the basis for estimated nucleated cell counts. Clones were sequenced by immunoSEQ multiplex PCR, and TCRdb holds only the in-frame ones, with some missing. Clone size and the V and J calls come from that table; the DNA yielded D and trimming. The sample records about 110,000 clones, under 75% being singletons. Germline assignment: CDR1 SGHAT and CDR2 FQNNGV. This CDR3 is 14 amino acids long. Trimming at V came to 5 bases and at J to 5 bases, leaving 7 bases not matched to a gene. The rearrangement links TRBV11-2 to TRBJ1-1; 8 nucleotides line up with TRBD1. Sequenced: peripheral blood. The source of this sequence is an elderly man with acute or convalescent COVID-19. The CDR3 spells CASSRQGSGTEAFF. CDR3 DNA sequence: TGTGCCAGCAGCCGACAGGGGAGTGGGACTGAAGCTTTCTTT. Looking up the rest from reference TRBV11-2 and TRBJ1-1 gives the full variable domain: EAGVAQSPRYKIIEKRQSVAFWCNPISGHATLYWYQQILGQGPKLLIQFQNNGVVDDSQLPKDRFSAERLKGVDSTLKIQPAKLEDSAVYLCASSRQGSGTEAFFGQGTRLTVV.